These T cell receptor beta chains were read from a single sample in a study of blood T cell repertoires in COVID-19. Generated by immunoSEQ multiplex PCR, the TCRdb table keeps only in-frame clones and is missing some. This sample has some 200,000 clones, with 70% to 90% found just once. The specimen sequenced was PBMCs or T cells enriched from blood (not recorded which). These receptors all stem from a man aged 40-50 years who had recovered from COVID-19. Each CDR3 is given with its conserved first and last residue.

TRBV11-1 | CASSGGLAGQYF
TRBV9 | CASSFTVRSEQYF
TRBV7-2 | CASSFTSSNEQFF
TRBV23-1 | CASSQTEGTGVYGYTF
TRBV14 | CASSSDRGHQETQYF
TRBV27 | CAVRALAGEGDTQYF
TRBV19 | CASSGTGANQPQHF
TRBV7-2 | CASSLVGQGETQYF
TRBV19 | CASSIRGSSGEKLFF
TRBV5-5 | CASSRQGSYEQYF
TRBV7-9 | CASSLFRQSGAGSTDTQYF